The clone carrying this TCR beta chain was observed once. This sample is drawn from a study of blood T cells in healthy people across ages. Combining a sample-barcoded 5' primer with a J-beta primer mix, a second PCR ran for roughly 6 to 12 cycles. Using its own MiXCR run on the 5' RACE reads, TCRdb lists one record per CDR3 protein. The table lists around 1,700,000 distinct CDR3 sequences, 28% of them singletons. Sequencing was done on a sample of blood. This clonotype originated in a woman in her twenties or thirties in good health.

The CDR3 loop is CASGVGSGTDTQYF. The CDR3 DNA follows: TGTGCCAGTGGGGTGGGGAGCGGCACAGATACGCAGTATTTT. The chain carries TRBV9 and TRBJ2-3, with a possible D match to TRBD2 (5 bases). The CDR3 runs 14 residues. Deletions cut 8 bases from V and 1 base from J, with 14 bases between. Germline loops: CDR1 SGDLS, CDR2 YYNGEE.